Sequencing of this TCR beta chain was carried out in a study of blood T cells in healthy people across ages. Details on this clonotype: Its specificity is unknown.

V lost 3 bases to trimming and J lost 0 bases; unmatched junction nucleotides: 3. CDR1 is SGHTA, CDR2 FQGTGA, per germline. The CDR3 runs to 16 residues. The second PCR ran about 6 to 11 cycles with a sample-barcoded 5' primer and J-beta primers. One entry per CDR3 protein, called by TCRdb with MiXCR from the 5' RACE reads. The sample lists about 800,000 distinct CDR3 sequences, 25% seen once, with approximately 3.7% in the top ten. Study-wide points: Roughly linearly, TCR beta diversity per million T cells fell as age increased.

These sequences were also reported in another study, on T cells of mothers and their children. That paper states: Slightly, though not significantly, more overlap was seen in related than in unrelated mother-child pairs.

This sequence originates from a boy aged 10-17 years in good health. The sample consisted of blood. V gene TRBV7-3 combines with J gene TRBJ2-1; 9 bases align to TRBD2. CDR3: CASSFLAGASYNEQFF. The CDR3 DNA follows: TGTGCCAGCAGCTTTTTAGCGGGAGCCTCCTACAATGAGCAGTTCTTC.